This TCR beta chain was found in a study of human T cells and chemical hapten exposure. Findings of the study overall: High-frequency TCRs, those above 1 in 1000, stayed the same after DPC sensitization. Relative to control repertoires, expanded TCRs gave rise to significantly more large CDR3 similarity clusters.

Time point defined: patch test 2, 6 weeks after DPC sensitization. Specified treatment: therapeutic diphenylcyclopropenone sensitization with weekly scalp DPC. Unfractionated whole blood was the source of the extracted total RNA. By share, this clonotype ranks as medium-sized. Its specificity is not known. The library labeled individual cDNA molecules by adding unique molecular identifiers to them. TCRdb fed the RACE reads into MiXCR, producing one record per CDR3 protein. Of 35,000 to 55,000 distinct CDR3 sequences in the sample, approximately 9.5% were seen once. The source was whole blood, collected in connection with sensitization to the hapten diphenylcyclopropenone (DPC). This clonotype was obtained from a woman aged 25-40 years with alopecia areata. Some clones in this sample may be carry-over from other donors' samples.

CDR3 nucleotide sequence: TGTGCCAGCAGTTTAGTAGGGGGTGGCACTGAAGCTTTCTTT. It yields the protein CASSLVGGGTEAFF. The V call is TRBV12-3 or TRBV12-4, the J call TRBJ1-1, with TRBD1 as a possible D gene (6 bases). V was shortened by 1 base and J by 4 bases, with 10 bases between the two germline ends. The CDR3 runs to 14 residues.